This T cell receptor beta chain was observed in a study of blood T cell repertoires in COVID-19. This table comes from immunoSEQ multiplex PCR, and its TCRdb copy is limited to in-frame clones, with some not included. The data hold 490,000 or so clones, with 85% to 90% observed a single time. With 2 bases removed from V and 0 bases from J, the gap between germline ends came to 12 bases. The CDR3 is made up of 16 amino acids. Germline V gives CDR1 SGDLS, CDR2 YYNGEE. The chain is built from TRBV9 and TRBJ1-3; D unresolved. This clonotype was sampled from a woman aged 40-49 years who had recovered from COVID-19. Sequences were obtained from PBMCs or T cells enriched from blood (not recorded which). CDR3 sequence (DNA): TGTGCCAGCAGCGTGACCGGGTTCAACTCTGGAAACACCATATATTTT. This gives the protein CASSVTGFNSGNTIYF.